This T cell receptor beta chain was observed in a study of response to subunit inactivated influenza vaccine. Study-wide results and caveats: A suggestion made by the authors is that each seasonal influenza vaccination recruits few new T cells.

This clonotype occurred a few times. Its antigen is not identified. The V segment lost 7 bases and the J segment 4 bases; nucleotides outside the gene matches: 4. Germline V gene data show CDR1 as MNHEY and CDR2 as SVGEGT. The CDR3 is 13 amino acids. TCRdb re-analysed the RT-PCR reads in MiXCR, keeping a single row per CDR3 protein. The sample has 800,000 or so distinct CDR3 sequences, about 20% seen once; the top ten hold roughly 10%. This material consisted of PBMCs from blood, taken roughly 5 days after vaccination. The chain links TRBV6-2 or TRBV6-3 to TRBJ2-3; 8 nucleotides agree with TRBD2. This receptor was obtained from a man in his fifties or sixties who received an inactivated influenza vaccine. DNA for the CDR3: TGTGCCAGCACTTTGCGGGGGGCAGATACGCAGTATTTT. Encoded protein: CASTLRGADTQYF.